Listed here is a single T cell receptor (beta chain). For the second PCR, which ran for 7 to 11 cycles, a sample-barcoded 5' primer and a J-beta primer mix were used. TCRdb recomputed calls from the 5' RACE reads with MiXCR, one row per CDR3 protein. The data contain approximately 1,700,000 distinct CDR3 sequences, roughly 43% of them seen just once; the ten biggest clones take up 20% to 25%. This sample was taken from a study of blood T cells in healthy people across ages. The CDR3 consists of 14 residues. The V gene's germline CDR1 is LGHDT and CDR2 YNNKEL (reference sequence). The chain carries TRBV3-1 and TRBJ2-5; no clear D. The DNA end is more similar to TRBJ2-7, so the J call may be wrong. Sequencing input: blood. The clonotype comes from a human donor in good health. The CDR3 DNA sequence: TGTGCCAGCAGCCAAGTAGGGCTATTCTACGAGCAGTACTTC. Translating it yields CASSQVGLFYEQYF.